Sequencing of this T cell receptor (beta chain) was carried out in a study of cytomegalovirus exposure and HLA in healthy donors. The wider study: There were roughly 80 million unique TCRs (from HLA-typed donors) in an early data release.

Overall study findings and caveats: It was only CMV serostatus that was available as immune exposure information.

Germline loops: CDR1 LNHDA, CDR2 SQIVND (reference sequence). With 3 bases removed from V and 0 bases from J, the gap between germline ends came to 8 bases. The CDR3 extends over 14 amino acids. As to this clone: The antigen is not known.

It was with 60 Vbeta and 13 Jbeta primers that the PCR ran. In the original analysis: Counted up in a later analysis, unique TCR beta chains came to 65 million to 100 million, with around 11 million shared. The data were produced by immunoSEQ multiplex PCR, yet TCRdb's version contains in-frame clones alone and is incomplete. D and trimming were read from the DNA, whereas the V and J calls and clone size are those reported in that table. The profile shows 99,000 or so clones, over 60% of them singletons. Sequencing was performed on PBMCs. The TCR was taken from a man between 60 and 75 years old in good health and CMV-seropositive. This sequence joins TRBV19 and TRBJ1-1; D gene ambiguous. CDR3 DNA: TGTGCCAGTAGTATGGGAGCATTGAACACTGAAGCTTTCTTT. It encodes CASSMGALNTEAFF.